The 19 T cell receptor beta chains given below trace back to one sample, sequenced in a study of blood T cell repertoires in COVID-19. The data were produced by immunoSEQ multiplex PCR, yet TCRdb's version contains in-frame clones alone and is incomplete. The data contain about 140,000 clones, 75% to 90% of them singletons. Input material: peripheral blood. Receptor source: a man aged 55 to 69 with active or convalescent COVID-19.

The chain recombines TRBV6-5 with TRBJ1-1; perhaps TRBD1 as D (5 bases). This CDR3 comprises 14 residues. V dropped 5 bases and J dropped 6 bases, with 16 bases sitting between them. CDR1 is MNHEY and CDR2 is SVGAGI in the germline V gene. For the CDR3, the DNA is TGTGCCAGCAGTAAGGACATAGCTTGGGCTGAAGCTTTCTTT. Encoded protein: CASSKDIAWAEAFF.

The V gene is TRBV30, the J gene TRBJ2-7; unclear D gene. This CDR3 comprises 12 residues. The germline V gene encodes CDR1 GTSNPN and CDR2 SVGIG (reference sequence). Trimming shortened V by 3 bases and J by 3 bases, and 9 bases separated the two germline ends. CDR3: CAWSSLHYEQYF. CDR3 nucleotide sequence: TGTGCCTGGAGCAGTTTACACTACGAGCAGTACTTC.

The chain recombines TRBV2 with TRBJ2-7, with D tentatively TRBD1 (5 bases). Germline assignment: CDR1 SNHLY and CDR2 FYNNEI. This CDR3 is built from 14 residues. Trimming took 10 bases from V and 7 from J, leaving 23 bases between them. CDR3 amino acids: CATRRVGLYEEQYF. CDR3 DNA sequence: TGTGCCACCCGACGGGTGGGGCTATACGAGGAGCAGTACTTC. Full variable domain (missing parts from reference TRBV2 and TRBJ2-7): EPEVTQTPSHQVTQMGQEVILRCVPISNHLYFYWYRQILGQKVEFLVSFYNNEISEKSEIFDDQFSVERPDGSNFTLKIRSTKLEDSAMYFCATRRVGLYEEQYFGPGTRLTVT.

The V gene is TRBV18, the J gene TRBJ1-2; D is unclear. Germline CDR1 KGHSH, CDR2 LQKENI. V lost 3 bases, J lost 4 bases, and 9 bases lay in between. The CDR3 length is 13 residues. The CDR3 loop reads CASSPMAGYGYTF. The DNA of the CDR3 is TGTGCCAGCTCACCGATGGCAGGCTATGGCTACACCTTC.

J is TRBJ1-2 and V is TRBV7-2; TRBD1 matches 7 bases. The CDR3 totals 13 residues. Looked up from germline, CDR1 is SGHTA and CDR2 is FQGNSA. The trim removed 3 bases at V and 7 bases at J, leaving 5 bases unmatched. In DNA form, the CDR3 reads TGTGCCAGCAGCTTTAAGGGGGCGTCTGGCTACACCTTC. This translates into CASSFKGASGYTF.

This clone was recorded only once. This chain connects TRBV28 to TRBJ2-1; 9 bases agree with TRBD2. V gave up 6 bases and J gave up 8 bases; unmatched junction bases: 11. The length of the CDR3 is 15 residues. Germline V lookup: CDR1 MDHEN, CDR2 SYDVKM. The CDR3 sequence is CASRTGAGGKDEQFF. The CDR3, as DNA: TGTGCCAGCAGAACCGGAGCGGGAGGTAAAGATGAGCAGTTCTTC.

This chain connects TRBV5-1 to TRBJ1-1, with D maybe TRBD1 (6 bases). The V gene lost 4 bases and the J gene lost 3 bases, with 16 bases spanning the gap. Germline V gene lookup returns CDR1 SGHRS and CDR2 YFSETQ. This CDR3 is built from 15 residues. Here the CDR3 reads CASSAWWEGDTEAFF. DNA of the CDR3: TGCGCCAGCAGCGCCTGGTGGGAGGGGGACACTGAAGCTTTCTTT.

The chain recombines TRBV2 with TRBJ2-3; a possible D gene is TRBD1 (6 bases). V lost 6 bases and J lost 2, with 9 bases in between. This CDR3 is 13 amino acids long. Germline CDR1 and CDR2: SNHLY and FYNNEI. Written as DNA, the CDR3 is TGTGCCAGCAGGGGGACAATCACAGATACGCAGTATTTT. Its protein is CASRGTITDTQYF.

The V call is TRBV2, the J call TRBJ1-4, with TRBD1 identical over 8 bases. This CDR3 has 15 amino acids. V lost 5 bases, J lost 11 bases, and 13 bases stayed unmatched. CDR1 is SNHLY, CDR2 FYNNEI, per germline. CDR3 amino acids: CASSLLGQGFYKLFF. CDR3 coding DNA: TGTGCCAGCAGTCTCCTAGGACAGGGATTCTACAAACTGTTTTTT.

The CDR3 DNA reads as TGTGCCACCAGTGCTATGACAGTAGGCACAGATACGCAGTATTTT. Protein: CATSAMTVGTDTQYF. V is TRBV24-1 and J is TRBJ2-3, with D perhaps matching TRBD1 (5 bases). Germline CDR1 and CDR2: KGHDR and SFDVKD. The CDR3 is made up of 15 amino acids. V gave up 5 bases and J gave up 1 base, with 12 bases separating them.

The V and J genes are TRBV11-2 and TRBJ2-7; no clear D. Trimming stripped 1 base from V and 0 bases from J, with 19 bases between. Germline V gives CDR1 SGHAT, CDR2 FQNNGV. This CDR3 comprises 18 residues. As DNA, the CDR3 is TGTGCCAGCAGCTTAGGTTTCGTTGGCGGAGCACCCTCCTACGAGCAGTACTTC. Its protein product is CASSLGFVGGAPSYEQYF.

The V and J genes are TRBV27 and TRBJ2-1; TRBD2 agrees at 8 bases. CDR3 size: 14 residues. The V and J ends lost 6 bases and 15 bases, in that order; junction bases with no gene match: 16. From germline, CDR1 is MNHEY and CDR2 SMNVEV (reference sequence). In DNA, the CDR3 is TGTGCCAGCAGGGCGACGGGAGGGCCGCTCAGTTGGTTCTTC. It specifies CASRATGGPLSWFF.

The chain links TRBV7-9 to TRBJ1-5; D not resolved. V was shortened by 5 bases and J by 5 bases, with 10 bases between the two germline ends. Germline loops: CDR1 SEHNR, CDR2 FQNEAQ (reference sequence). This CDR3 has 13 residues. The CDR3 coding sequence is TGTGCCAGCAGCCTACCCCCTCATCAGCCCCAGCATTTT. Translating gives CASSLPPHQPQHF.

J is TRBJ1-2 and V is TRBV7-2; unclear D gene. Trimming stripped 4 bases from V and 3 bases from J, with 12 bases between. This CDR3 is built from 14 residues. Germline CDR1 and CDR2: SGHTA and FQGNSA. The CDR3 region is CASSSRVADYGYTF. CDR3 DNA sequence: TGTGCCAGCAGCTCTCGTGTAGCGGACTATGGCTACACCTTC.

The chain combines TRBV5-6 with TRBJ1-6; no clear D. Germline V gene sequence: CDR1 SGHDT, CDR2 YYEEEE. V lost 5 bases and J 0 bases, leaving 12 bases between the germline ends. CDR3 length: 16 amino acids. CDR3 DNA sequence: TGTGCCAGCAGTCCCGGATGGAGCTCCTATAATTCACCCCTCCACTTT. Amino acid sequence: CASSPGWSSYNSPLHF. The variable domain in full, with the rest retrieved from reference TRBV5-6 and TRBJ1-6, is DAGVTQSPTHLIKTRGQQVTLRCSPKSGHDTVSWYQQALGQGPQFIFQYYEEEERQRGNFPDRFSGHQFPNYSSELNVNALLLGDSALYLCASSPGWSSYNSPLHFGNGTRLTVT.

V and J are TRBV18 and TRBJ1-1; TRBD1 agrees at 7 bases. The CDR3 has 14 amino acids. Germline assignment: CDR1 KGHSH and CDR2 LQKENI. V dropped 7 bases and J dropped 5; count of bases not matched to a gene: 10. The CDR3 bases are TGTGCCAGCTTAAGGGACAGCGGGAGTACTGAAGCTTTCTTT. Its protein product is CASLRDSGSTEAFF.

The rearrangement joins TRBV12-3 or TRBV12-4 to TRBJ2-2; weak D call: TRBD2 (5 bases). V lost 6 bases, J lost 5 bases, and 10 bases lay in between. There are 13 residues in the CDR3. The CDR3 DNA sequence: TGTGCCAGCAGACAAGGCGGGACCGGGGAGCTGTTTTTT. Protein sequence: CASRQGGTGELFF.

This clone was observed a single time. The V gene is TRBV11-2, the J gene TRBJ2-7, with a tentative D call TRBD2 (6 bases). Trimming stripped 0 bases from V and 3 bases from J, with 15 bases between. There are 16 residues in the CDR3. Germline V gene data show CDR1 as SGHAT and CDR2 as FQNNGV. The CDR3 loop is CASSLEASVGFYEQYF. DNA of the CDR3: TGTGCCAGCAGCTTAGAAGCTAGCGTGGGGTTCTACGAGCAGTACTTC.

The J gene is TRBJ1-2, the V gene TRBV5-1; D unresolved. Germline loops: CDR1 SGHRS, CDR2 YFSETQ. V was clipped by 5 bases and J by 4 bases, with 12 bases between them. The CDR3 has 13 amino acids. CDR3 in DNA: TGCGCCAGCAGGGTGGGAGAGATCTATGGCTACACCTTC. Translated, it gives CASRVGEIYGYTF.